Following are 24 T cell receptor beta chains from one sample sequenced in a study of shared T cell receptors in the human thymus. The repertoire was sequenced with immunoSEQ multiplex PCR; TCRdb's copy has only in-frame clones and lacks some. The data contain over 450,000 clones, about four fifths of them seen just once; the ten biggest clones take up around 0.013%. This sample was also put to use in a study of human thymus T cells.

Source material: thymocytes. The origin of the receptors is a boy under two years old with a congenital heart defect.

The rearrangement joins TRBV19 to TRBJ2-4, with a tentative D call TRBD1 (5 bases). Germline V gene data show CDR1 as LNHDA and CDR2 as SQIVND (reference sequence). The length of the CDR3 is 17 residues. V lost 1 base and J lost 0, with 13 bases in between. The CDR3 here is CASSIVGSTVAKNIQYF. The DNA of the CDR3 is TGTGCCAGTAGTATAGTTGGGTCGACAGTAGCCAAAAACATTCAGTACTTC.

The chain links TRBV4-3 to TRBJ2-1, with D perhaps TRBD2 (5 bases). The CDR3 is 16 residues long. Germline CDR1 and CDR2: LGHNA and YSLEER. Between the trimmed V and J ends, which lost 1 base and 0 bases, there was a span of 10 bases. The chain's CDR3 is CASSQAVDSSYNEQFF. CDR3 sequence (DNA): TGCGCCAGCAGCCAAGCCGTGGACTCCTCCTACAATGAGCAGTTCTTC.

This clone was observed once. This chain uses TRBV6-4 with TRBJ2-1; no firm D call. Deletions cut 5 bases from V and 0 bases from J, with 14 bases between. Germline CDR1 is MRHNA and CDR2 is SNTAGT. There are 16 residues in the CDR3. The CDR3 reads CASSNPPRSSYNEQFF. CDR3 in DNA: TGTGCCAGCAGTAACCCTCCCCGGAGCTCCTACAATGAGCAGTTCTTC.

This chain uses TRBV28 with TRBJ1-5; 7 bases fit TRBD1. In germline, CDR1 is MDHEN, CDR2 SYDVKM. The CDR3 is 16 residues long. V gave up 8 bases and J gave up 2 bases; unmatched junction bases: 12. The CDR3 DNA sequence: TGTGCCAGCCAGGGGGGCGACAGGGTCCGCAATCAGCCCCAGCATTTT. Amino acids: CASQGGDRVRNQPQHF.

The chain uses TRBV4-1 and TRBJ2-5; the D is unclear. Germline CDR1 MGHRA, CDR2 YSYEKL. CDR3 size: 13 residues. V was cut by 0 bases and J by 5 bases, with 7 bases left in between. This CDR3 is CASSQDASETQYF. As DNA, the CDR3 is TGCGCCAGCAGCCAAGATGCGTCTGAGACCCAGTACTTC.

The table lists this clone with a few counts. The rearrangement uses TRBV11-2 and TRBJ2-7; 10 bases are a match to TRBD2. Per germline, CDR1 SGHAT and CDR2 FQNNGV. There are 14 residues in the CDR3. Trimming cost V 5 bases and J 3 bases; bases outside gene matches: 4. The CDR3 DNA is TGTGCCAGCAGCGGGACTAGCGCAAACTACGAGCAGTACTTC. It encodes CASSGTSANYEQYF.

J is TRBJ2-7 and V is TRBV5-6, with D maybe TRBD1 (6 bases). The CDR3 has 14 residues. V gave up 4 bases and J gave up 3 bases, with 14 bases separating them. The germline V gene has CDR1 SGHDT and CDR2 YYEEEE. This chain's CDR3 is CASSTGSRSYEQYF. CDR3 bases: TGTGCCAGCAGCACAGGGTCGAGAAGCTACGAGCAGTACTTC.

The genes are TRBV30 and TRBJ2-2, with 12 bases matching TRBD1. The V gene's germline CDR1 is GTSNPN and CDR2 SVGIG (reference sequence). The junction had 5 bases not matched to a gene; V was cut back by 5 bases and J by 4 bases. The CDR3 covers 15 residues. The CDR3 sequence: CAWGTGGEGTGELFF. CDR3 in DNA: TGTGCCTGGGGGACAGGGGGCGAAGGCACCGGGGAGCTGTTTTTT.

The table lists this clone with a count of one. The chain recombines TRBV5-1 with TRBJ2-5, with TRBD1 as a possible D gene (5 bases). The DNA matches TRBJ2-7 better at its end, which makes the J call doubtful. This CDR3 has 13 residues. From germline, CDR1 is SGHRS and CDR2 YFSETQ. The CDR3 loop is CASTPAWGHEQYF. DNA of the CDR3: TGCGCCAGCACCCCGGCGTGGGGCCACGAGCAGTACTTC.

A single count supports this clone. The chain links TRBV7-6 to TRBJ1-1, with D possibly being TRBD1 (6 bases). Germline values: CDR1 SGHVS, CDR2 FNYEAQ. The V end lost 6 bases, the J end lost 8 bases, and 16 bases lay between the germline ends. There are 13 residues in the CDR3. CDR3 in DNA: TGTGCCAGCAGTCCCCCTGGACAGAGAGAAGCTTTCTTT. Its protein is CASSPPGQREAFF.

The chain employs TRBV14 and TRBJ2-7; no clear D. V was shortened by 1 base and J by 2 bases, with 6 bases between the two germline ends. CDR1 and CDR2 (germline): SGHDN, FVKESK. The CDR3 is made up of 13 amino acids. Here the CDR3 reads CASSQGPPYEQYF. In DNA, the CDR3 is TGTGCCAGCAGCCAAGGGCCGCCCTACGAGCAGTACTTC. Variable domain in full (rest from reference TRBV14 and TRBJ2-7): EAGVTQFPSHSVIEKGQTVTLRCDPISGHDNLYWYRRVMGKEIKFLLHFVKESKQDESGMPNNRFLAERTGGTYSTLKVQPAELEDSGVYFCASSQGPPYEQYFGPGTRLTVT.

This chain links TRBV4-3 with TRBJ1-1, with a possible D match to TRBD1 (6 bases). The V gene lost 1 base and the J gene lost 1 base, with 13 bases spanning the gap. Germline V lookup: CDR1 LGHNA, CDR2 YSLEER. This CDR3 has 16 amino acids. This chain's CDR3 is CASSQVGGAENTEAFF. In nucleotides, the CDR3 is TGCGCCAGCAGCCAAGTCGGGGGGGCAGAGAACACTGAAGCTTTCTTT.

The gene calls are TRBV4-3 and TRBJ2-4; no clear D. The germline gives CDR1 LGHNA, CDR2 YSLEER. CDR3 size: 15 residues. V lost 1 base to trimming and J lost 4 bases, with 11 bases between them. This CDR3 reads CASSQALRIKNIQYF. For the CDR3, the DNA is TGCGCCAGCAGCCAAGCTCTCAGAATTAAAAACATTCAGTACTTC.

This clone appeared once. The chain links TRBV28 to TRBJ2-7; the D gene is possibly TRBD2 (10 bases). In germline, CDR1 is MDHEN, CDR2 SYDVKM. Trimming left V 5 bases short and J 3 bases short, with 29 bases between. There are 19 residues in the CDR3. The CDR3 sequence: CASSPDRGGIASGSYEQYF. The CDR3 coding sequence is TGTGCCAGCAGTCCGGACAGGGGAGGTATAGCTAGCGGGAGCTACGAGCAGTACTTC.

This clone was seen just once. V gene TRBV7-9 combines with J gene TRBJ1-2, with D unresolved. V lost 1 base and J lost 8, with 20 bases in between. Germline values: CDR1 SEHNR, CDR2 FQNEAQ (reference sequence). The CDR3 spans 16 residues. CDR3 in DNA: TGTGCCAGCAGCTTAGGTAGGAGGGAAGAGCGGAGGGGCTACACCTTC. It encodes CASSLGRREERRGYTF.

The count of this clone is one. The rearrangement joins TRBV4-2 to TRBJ2-7; the D gene is possibly TRBD1 (6 bases). V gave up 6 bases and J gave up 1 base, with 16 bases separating them. Germline V gives CDR1 LGHNA, CDR2 YNFKEQ. The CDR3 has 15 residues. The CDR3 nucleotides are TGTGCCAGCAGGCCCCGACAGGACGTATCCTACGAGCAGTACTTC. Encoded protein: CASRPRQDVSYEQYF.

This chain uses TRBV5-5 with TRBJ2-4; possibly TRBD1 for D (5 bases). CDR3 length: 15 amino acids. Trimming removed 0 bases from V and 6 bases from J, with 13 bases in between. In germline, CDR1 is SGHKS, CDR2 YYEKEE (reference sequence). This CDR3 is CASSLDKGWGNIQYF. Written as DNA, the CDR3 is TGTGCCAGCAGCTTGGATAAGGGGTGGGGAAACATTCAGTACTTC. The full variable domain, completed using reference TRBV5-5 and TRBJ2-4, is DAGVTQSPTHLIKTRGQQVTLRCSPISGHKSVSWYQQVLGQGPQFIFQYYEKEERGRGNFPDRFSARQFPNYSSELNVNALLLGDSALYLCASSLDKGWGNIQYFGAGTRLSVL.

The chain joins TRBV10-3 to TRBJ2-2; maybe TRBD2 (6 bases). Germline loops: CDR1 ENHRY, CDR2 SYGVKD. The CDR3 consists of 14 residues. Trimming took 6 bases from V and 5 from J, leaving 13 bases between them. CDR3 sequence: CAIRTSCGTGELFF. The CDR3 DNA follows: TGTGCCATCAGAACTAGCTGTGGAACCGGGGAGCTGTTTTTT.

This clone was seen just once. The chain has TRBV29-1 and TRBJ2-3, with unresolved D. V was clipped by 3 bases and J by 0 bases, with 4 bases between them. Per germline, CDR1 SQVTM and CDR2 ANQGSEA. This CDR3 comprises 12 residues. The CDR3 protein is CSVERSTDTQYF. DNA of the CDR3: TGCAGCGTTGAGAGGAGCACAGATACGCAGTATTTT.

The chain joins TRBV4-3 to TRBJ1-4; D gene ambiguous. Germline CDR1 reads LGHNA; CDR2 reads YSLEER. CDR3 length equals 14 residues. The germline V and J ends were trimmed by 2 bases and 8 bases, with 12 bases remaining between them. The CDR3 DNA reads as TGCGCCAGCAGCCAATCCCCCCCCGGGGAAAAACTGTTTTTT. This codes for CASSQSPPGEKLFF.

CDR3 in amino acids: CASSPKRDYYEQYF. The CDR3 bases are TGTGCCAGCAGCCCCAAGCGGGATTACTACGAGCAGTACTTC. The genes are TRBV7-2 and TRBJ2-7, with 7 bases lining up with TRBD2. The CDR3 has 14 amino acids. Germline values: CDR1 SGHTA, CDR2 FQGNSA. V shed 5 bases, J shed 3 bases, and the junction held 7 bases outside the gene matches.

This clone appeared once. The chain joins TRBV6-1 to TRBJ2-7; 7 bases line up with TRBD1. Germline V lookup: CDR1 MNHNS, CDR2 SASEGT. V lost 0 bases and J lost 5; bases outside the gene matches: 13. The CDR3 is 17 amino acids. For the CDR3, the DNA is TGTGCCAGCAGTGAAGCTAATTGGGCAGGGGGTATCGACGAGCAGTACTTC. Its translation: CASSEANWAGGIDEQYF.

In its sample, this clone was seen a few times. The chain uses TRBV4-2 and TRBJ2-7; D possibly corresponds to TRBD2 (6 bases). V was clipped by 3 bases and J by 4 bases, with 13 bases between them. The CDR3 is made up of 14 amino acids. CDR1 and CDR2 from the germline V gene are LGHNA and YNFKEQ. CDR3 nucleotide sequence: TGTGCCAGCAGCCATTACCTTAGCGGATACGAGCAGTACTTC. Residues: CASSHYLSGYEQYF.

The chain has TRBV5-6 and TRBJ2-1; 9 nucleotides line up with TRBD1. This CDR3 spans 19 amino acids. Germline CDR1 reads SGHDT; CDR2 reads YYEEEE. The V segment lost 5 bases and the J segment 2 bases; nucleotides outside the gene matches: 17. CDR3: CASSPEQGANLLTYNEQFF. The CDR3, as DNA: TGTGCCAGCAGTCCAGAACAGGGGGCTAACCTTCTCACCTACAATGAGCAGTTCTTC.